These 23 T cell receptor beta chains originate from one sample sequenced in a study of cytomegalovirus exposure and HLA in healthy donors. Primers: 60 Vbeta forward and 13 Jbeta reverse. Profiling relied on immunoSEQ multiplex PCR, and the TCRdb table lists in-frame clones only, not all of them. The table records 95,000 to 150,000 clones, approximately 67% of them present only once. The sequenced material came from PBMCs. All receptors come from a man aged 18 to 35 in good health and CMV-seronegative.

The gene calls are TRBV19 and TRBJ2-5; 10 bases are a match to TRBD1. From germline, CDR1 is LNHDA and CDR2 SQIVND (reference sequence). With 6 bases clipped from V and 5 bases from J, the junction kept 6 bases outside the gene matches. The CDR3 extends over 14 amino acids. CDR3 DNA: TGTGCCAGTAGGACGACAGGGGGCTTGGAGACCCAGTACTTC. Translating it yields CASRTTGGLETQYF.

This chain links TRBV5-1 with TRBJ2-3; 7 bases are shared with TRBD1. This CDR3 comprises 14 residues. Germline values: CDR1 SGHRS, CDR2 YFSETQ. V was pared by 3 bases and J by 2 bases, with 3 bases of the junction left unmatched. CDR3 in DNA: TGCGCCAGCAGCTACCAGGGGGTCACAGATACGCAGTATTTT. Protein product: CASSYQGVTDTQYF.

The CDR3 DNA reads as TGTGCCAGCAGTTTAAAAAGGGGGCGGGCAAACACCATATATTTT. It translates to CASSLKRGRANTIYF. This chain uses TRBV28 with TRBJ1-3; 7 bases map to TRBD1. The CDR3 has 15 residues. Trimming cost V 2 bases and J 6 bases; bases outside gene matches: 7. Germline V CDR1 and CDR2: MDHEN, SYDVKM.

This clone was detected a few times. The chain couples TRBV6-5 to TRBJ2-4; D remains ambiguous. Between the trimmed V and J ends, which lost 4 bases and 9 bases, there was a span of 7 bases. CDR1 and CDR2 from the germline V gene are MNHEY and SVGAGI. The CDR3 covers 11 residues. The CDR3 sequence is CASSSGSIQYF. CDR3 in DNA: TGTGCCAGCAGTTCGGGTAGCATTCAGTACTTC.

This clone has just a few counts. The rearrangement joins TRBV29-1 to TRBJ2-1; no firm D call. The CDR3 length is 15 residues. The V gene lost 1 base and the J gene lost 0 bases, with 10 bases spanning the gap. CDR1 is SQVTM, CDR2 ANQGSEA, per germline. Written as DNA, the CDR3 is TGCAGCGTTGAAGCCATACACCACTCCTACAATGAGCAGTTCTTC. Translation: CSVEAIHHSYNEQFF.

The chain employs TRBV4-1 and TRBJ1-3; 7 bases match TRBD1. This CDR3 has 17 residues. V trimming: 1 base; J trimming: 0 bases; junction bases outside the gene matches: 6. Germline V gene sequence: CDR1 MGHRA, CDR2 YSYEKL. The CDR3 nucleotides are TGCGCCAGCAGCCAAGGGACAGGCGATAGCTCTGGAAACACCATATATTTT. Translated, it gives CASSQGTGDSSGNTIYF.

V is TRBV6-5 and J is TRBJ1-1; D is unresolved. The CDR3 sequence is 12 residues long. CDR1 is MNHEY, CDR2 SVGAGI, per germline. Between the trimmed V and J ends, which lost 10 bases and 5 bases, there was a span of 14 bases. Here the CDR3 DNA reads TGTGCCACACAAATCCGGGGAACTGAAGCTTTCTTT. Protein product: CATQIRGTEAFF.

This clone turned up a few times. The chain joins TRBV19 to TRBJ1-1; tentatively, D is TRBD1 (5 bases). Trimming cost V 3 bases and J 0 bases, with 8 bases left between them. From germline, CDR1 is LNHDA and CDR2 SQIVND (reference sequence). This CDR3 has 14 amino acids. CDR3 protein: CASSMARVNTEAFF. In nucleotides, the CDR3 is TGTGCCAGTAGTATGGCCAGGGTGAACACTGAAGCTTTCTTT. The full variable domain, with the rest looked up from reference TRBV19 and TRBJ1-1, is DGGITQSPKYLFRKEGQNVTLSCEQNLNHDAMYWYRQDPGQGLRLIYYSQIVNDFQKGDIAEGYSVSREKKESFPLTVTSAQKNPTAFYLCASSMARVNTEAFFGQGTRLTVV.

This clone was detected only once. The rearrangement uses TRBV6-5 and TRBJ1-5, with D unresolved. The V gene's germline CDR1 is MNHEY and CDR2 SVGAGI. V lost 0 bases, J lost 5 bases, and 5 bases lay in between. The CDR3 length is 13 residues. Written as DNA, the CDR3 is TGTGCCAGCAGTTACTCGGGAGATCAGCCCCAGCATTTT. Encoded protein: CASSYSGDQPQHF.

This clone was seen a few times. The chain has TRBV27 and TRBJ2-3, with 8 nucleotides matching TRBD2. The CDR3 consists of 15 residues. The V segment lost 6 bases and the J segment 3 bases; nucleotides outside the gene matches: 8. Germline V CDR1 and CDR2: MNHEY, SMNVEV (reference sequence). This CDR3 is CASSLLSGSTDTQYF. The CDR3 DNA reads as TGTGCCAGCAGCTTACTGAGCGGGAGTACAGATACGCAGTATTTT.

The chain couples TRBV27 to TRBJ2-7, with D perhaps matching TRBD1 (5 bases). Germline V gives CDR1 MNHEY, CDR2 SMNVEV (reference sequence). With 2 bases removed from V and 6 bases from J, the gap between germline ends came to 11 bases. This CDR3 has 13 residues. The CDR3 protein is CASSLRQGCEQYF. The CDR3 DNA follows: TGTGCCAGCAGTTTACGTCAGGGTTGCGAGCAGTACTTC.

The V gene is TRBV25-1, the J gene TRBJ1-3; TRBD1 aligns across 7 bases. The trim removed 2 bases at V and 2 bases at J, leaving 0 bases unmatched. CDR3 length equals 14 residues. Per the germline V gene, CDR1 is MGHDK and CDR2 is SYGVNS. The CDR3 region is CASSEQGAGNTIYF. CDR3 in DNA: TGTGCCAGCAGTGAACAGGGGGCTGGAAACACCATATATTTT. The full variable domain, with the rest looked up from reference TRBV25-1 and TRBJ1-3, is EADIYQTPRYLVIGTGKKITLECSQTMGHDKMYWYQQDPGMELHLIHYSYGVNSTEKGDLSSESTVSRIRTEHFPLTLESARPSHTSQYLCASSEQGAGNTIYFGEGSWLTVV.

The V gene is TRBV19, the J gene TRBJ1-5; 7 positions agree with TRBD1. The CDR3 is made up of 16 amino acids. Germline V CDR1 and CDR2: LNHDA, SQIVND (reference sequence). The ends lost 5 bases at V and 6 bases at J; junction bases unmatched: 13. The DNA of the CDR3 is TGTGCCAGTAGTCCCATTACAGGGGATTTGGGTCAGCCCCAGCATTTT. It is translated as CASSPITGDLGQPQHF. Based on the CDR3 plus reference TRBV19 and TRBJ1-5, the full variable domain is DGGITQSPKYLFRKEGQNVTLSCEQNLNHDAMYWYRQDPGQGLRLIYYSQIVNDFQKGDIAEGYSVSREKKESFPLTVTSAQKNPTAFYLCASSPITGDLGQPQHFGDGTRLSIL.

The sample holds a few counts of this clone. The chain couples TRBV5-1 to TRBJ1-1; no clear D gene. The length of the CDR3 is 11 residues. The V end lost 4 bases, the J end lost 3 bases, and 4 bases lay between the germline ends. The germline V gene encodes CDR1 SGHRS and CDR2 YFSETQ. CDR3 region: CASSAHTEAFF. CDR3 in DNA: TGCGCCAGCAGCGCGCACACTGAAGCTTTCTTT.

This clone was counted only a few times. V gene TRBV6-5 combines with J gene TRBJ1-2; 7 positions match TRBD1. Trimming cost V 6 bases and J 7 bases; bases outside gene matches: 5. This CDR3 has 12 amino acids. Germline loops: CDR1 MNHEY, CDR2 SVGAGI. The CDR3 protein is CASSRDSFGYTF. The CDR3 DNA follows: TGTGCCAGCAGCCGGGACAGTTTTGGCTACACCTTC.

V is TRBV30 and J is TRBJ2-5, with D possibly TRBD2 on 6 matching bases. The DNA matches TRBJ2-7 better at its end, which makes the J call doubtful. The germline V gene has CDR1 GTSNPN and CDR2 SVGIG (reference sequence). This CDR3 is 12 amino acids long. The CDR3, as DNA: TGTGCCTTATTAGCGGCCCGGGGCGAGCAGTACTTC. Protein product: CALLAARGEQYF.

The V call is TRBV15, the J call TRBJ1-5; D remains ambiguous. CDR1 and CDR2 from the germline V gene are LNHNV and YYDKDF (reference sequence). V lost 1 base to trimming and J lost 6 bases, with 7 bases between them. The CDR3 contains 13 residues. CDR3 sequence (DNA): TGTGCCACCAGCAGAGCAGATGGTCAGCCCCAGCATTTT. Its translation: CATSRADGQPQHF.

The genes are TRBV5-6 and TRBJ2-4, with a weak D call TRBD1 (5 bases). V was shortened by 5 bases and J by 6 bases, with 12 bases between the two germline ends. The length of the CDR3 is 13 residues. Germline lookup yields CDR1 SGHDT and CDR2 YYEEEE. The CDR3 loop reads CASRNLGANIQYF. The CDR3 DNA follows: TGTGCCAGCAGAAACCTAGGGGCAAACATTCAGTACTTC.

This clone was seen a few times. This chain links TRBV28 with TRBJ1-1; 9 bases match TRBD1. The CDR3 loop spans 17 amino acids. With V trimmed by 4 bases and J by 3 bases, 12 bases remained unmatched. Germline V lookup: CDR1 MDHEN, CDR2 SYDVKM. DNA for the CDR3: TGTGCCAGCAGTTGGGTTACAGGGGGCGCCGGCGACACTGAAGCTTTCTTT. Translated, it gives CASSWVTGGAGDTEAFF.

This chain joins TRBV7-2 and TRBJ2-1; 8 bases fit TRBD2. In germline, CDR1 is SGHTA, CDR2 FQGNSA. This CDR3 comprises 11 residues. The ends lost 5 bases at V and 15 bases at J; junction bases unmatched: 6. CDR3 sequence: CASSPRTSWFF. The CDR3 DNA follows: TGTGCCAGCAGCCCAAGGACTAGCTGGTTCTTC.

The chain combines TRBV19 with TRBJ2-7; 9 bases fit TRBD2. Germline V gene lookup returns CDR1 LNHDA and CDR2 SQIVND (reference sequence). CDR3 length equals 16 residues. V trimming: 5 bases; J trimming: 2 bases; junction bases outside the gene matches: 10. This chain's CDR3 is CASSRRSSGSAYEQYF. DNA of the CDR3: TGTGCCAGTAGTCGGCGCAGTAGCGGGAGCGCCTACGAGCAGTACTTC.

The CDR3 here is CASSLRGPGTGELFF. As DNA, the CDR3 is TGTGCCAGCAGTTTGCGAGGGCCGGGCACCGGGGAGCTGTTTTTT. This rearrangement joins TRBV27 to TRBJ2-2; a weak D match, TRBD2 (5 bases). V lost 3 bases, J lost 4 bases, and 12 bases lay in between. In germline, CDR1 is MNHEY, CDR2 SMNVEV (reference sequence). The CDR3 covers 15 residues.

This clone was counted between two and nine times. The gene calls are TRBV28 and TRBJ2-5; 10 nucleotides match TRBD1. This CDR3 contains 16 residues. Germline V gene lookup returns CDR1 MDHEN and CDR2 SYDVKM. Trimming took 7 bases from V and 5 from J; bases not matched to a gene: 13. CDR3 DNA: TGTGCCAGCACACGATACCGGACAGGGGGATGGGAGACCCAGTACTTC. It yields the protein CASTRYRTGGWETQYF. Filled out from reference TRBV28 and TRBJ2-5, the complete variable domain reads DVKVTQSSRYLVKRTGEKVFLECVQDMDHENMFWYRQDPGLGLRLIYFSYDVKMKEKGDIPEGYSVSREKKERFSLILESASTNQTSMYLCASTRYRTGGWETQYFGPGTRLLVL.